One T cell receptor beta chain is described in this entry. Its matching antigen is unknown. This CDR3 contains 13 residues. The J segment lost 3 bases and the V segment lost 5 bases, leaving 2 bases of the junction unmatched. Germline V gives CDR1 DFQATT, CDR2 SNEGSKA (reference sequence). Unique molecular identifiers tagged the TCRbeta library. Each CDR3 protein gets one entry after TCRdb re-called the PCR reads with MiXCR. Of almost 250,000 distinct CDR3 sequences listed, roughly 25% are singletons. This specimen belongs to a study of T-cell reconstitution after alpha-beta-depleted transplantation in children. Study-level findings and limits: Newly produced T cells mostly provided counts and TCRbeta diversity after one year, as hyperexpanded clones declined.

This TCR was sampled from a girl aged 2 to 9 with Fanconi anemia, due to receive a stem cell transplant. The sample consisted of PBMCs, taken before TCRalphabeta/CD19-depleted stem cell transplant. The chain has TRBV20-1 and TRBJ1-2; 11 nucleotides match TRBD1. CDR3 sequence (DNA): TGCAGTGCTGGGGGACAGGGGGACTATGGCTACACCTTC. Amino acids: CSAGGQGDYGYTF.